This is a list of T cell receptor beta chains from one sample in a study of T cell repertoires in cytomegalovirus infection. From the reads, TCRdb called clonotypes with MiXCR, one entry per CDR3 protein. Among 55,000 to 85,000 distinct CDR3 sequences, 4% were seen once, and the ten largest hold around 21%. Sequencing input: PBMCs. Every receptor here comes from a human donor in good health (CMV status not recorded). Some clones in this sample may be carry-over from other donors' samples. CDR3s include the opening cysteine and the closing phenylalanine or tryptophan.

CASSSLDTQYF,TRBJ2-3,TRBV7-2
CASSLGTGARGGYTF,TRBJ1-2,TRBV7-2
CASSLMGSLTNRPDTQYF,TRBJ2-3,TRBV7-6
CASSYSWTSAFTGELFF,TRBJ2-2,TRBV6-5
CASRPTDRDYQPQHF,TRBJ1-5,TRBV5-8
CASSSSVNYNEQFF,TRBJ2-1,TRBV12-3/TRBV12-4
CASSISSYNEQFF,TRBJ2-1,TRBV19
CASSLVAKLDEQFF,TRBJ2-1,TRBV11-2
CASSLGPDRVHGYTF,TRBJ1-2,TRBV7-2
CATYRPGGSPLHF,TRBJ1-6,TRBV28
CASSSRTLGQETQYF,TRBJ2-5,TRBV7-4
CASSLMPTSGGAGELFF,TRBJ2-2,TRBV7-8
CASSLATSVDQFF,TRBJ2-1,TRBV4-1
CASSLAFQETQYF,TRBJ2-5,TRBV7-2
CATEPWRLARETQYF,TRBJ2-5,TRBV15
CASSPTSGGVTYEQYF,TRBJ2-7,TRBV7-2
CASSLGFGGTSGANVLTF,TRBJ2-6,TRBV28
CASSLGRGGGSEQYF,TRBJ2-7,TRBV7-2
CASSPTGWGEQYF,TRBJ2-7,TRBV12-3/TRBV12-4
CASSATSVGETQYF,TRBJ2-5,TRBV7-2
CASSLQTAGYTF,TRBJ1-2,TRBV28
CASSPAPAGGLFF,TRBJ2-1,TRBV7-2
CASRRTSGVLSDTQYF,TRBJ2-3,TRBV2
CASSFSRGQGIRTDTQYF,TRBJ2-3,TRBV7-2
CASSLLGGRGGAGDTQYF,TRBJ2-3,TRBV7-2
CASSLGAGGRGDYTF,TRBJ1-2,TRBV7-9
CASSPRGADNTGELFF,TRBJ2-2,TRBV7-3
CASSSFHYNEQFF,TRBJ2-1,TRBV5-1
CASSASGTETYEQYF,TRBJ2-7,TRBV7-2
CASSPPRGGGTEAFF,TRBJ1-1,TRBV7-6
CASSALTRTSGFYNEQFF,TRBJ2-1,TRBV7-6